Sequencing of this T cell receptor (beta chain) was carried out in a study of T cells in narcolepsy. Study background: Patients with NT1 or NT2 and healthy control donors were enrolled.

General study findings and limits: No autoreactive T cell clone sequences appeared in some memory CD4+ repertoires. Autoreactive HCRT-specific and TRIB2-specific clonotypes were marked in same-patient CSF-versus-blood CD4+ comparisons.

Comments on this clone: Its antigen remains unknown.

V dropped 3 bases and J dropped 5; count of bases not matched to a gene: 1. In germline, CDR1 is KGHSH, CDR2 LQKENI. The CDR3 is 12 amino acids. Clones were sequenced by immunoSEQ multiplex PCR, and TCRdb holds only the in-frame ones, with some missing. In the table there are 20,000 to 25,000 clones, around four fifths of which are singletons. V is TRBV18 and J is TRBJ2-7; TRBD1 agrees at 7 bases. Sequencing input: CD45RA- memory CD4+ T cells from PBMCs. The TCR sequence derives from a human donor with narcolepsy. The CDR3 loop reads CASSPTGDEQYF. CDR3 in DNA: TGTGCCAGCTCACCCACAGGGGACGAGCAGTACTTC.